This entry concerns a single TCR beta chain. The authors' processing: How many nucleated cells were present was estimated from reference gene primer amplification. Here immunoSEQ multiplex PCR was the method, and the copy in TCRdb shows in-frame clones only, minus some. D and trimming come from the DNA, and the V and J calls and clone size come from that table. The table shows roughly 88,000 clones, with 75% to 90% occurring only once. The data were taken from a study of blood T cell repertoires in COVID-19. About the study: The origin of the acute and convalescent COVID-19 samples was the United States, Italy and Spain. The analysed material was cDNA or gDNA that came from T cells, B-cell-depleted T cells, or PBMCs.

The CDR3 is 18 amino acids. Per the germline V gene, CDR1 is SGHDT and CDR2 is YYEEEE. Unmatched junction bases numbered 11, after V lost 5 bases and J lost 2 bases. The sample was peripheral blood. This clonotype originated in a woman older than 75 with active or convalescent COVID-19. V usage is TRBV5-6 and J usage is TRBJ2-6; 9 nucleotides agree with TRBD2. The CDR3 loop reads CASRRVAGARTGANVLTF. The DNA of the CDR3 is TGTGCCAGCAGACGGGTAGCGGGAGCGCGGACTGGGGCCAACGTCCTGACTTTC.